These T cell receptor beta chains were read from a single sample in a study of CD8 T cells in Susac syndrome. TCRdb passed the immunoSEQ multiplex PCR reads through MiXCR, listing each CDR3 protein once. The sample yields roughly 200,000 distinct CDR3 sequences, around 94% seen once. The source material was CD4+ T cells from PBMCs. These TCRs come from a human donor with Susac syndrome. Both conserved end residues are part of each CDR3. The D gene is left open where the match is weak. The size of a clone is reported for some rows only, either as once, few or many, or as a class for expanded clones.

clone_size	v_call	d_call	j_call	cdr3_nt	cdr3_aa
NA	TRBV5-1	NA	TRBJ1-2	TGCGCCAGCAGCTTGGAGGCACGGTGGGATGGCTACACCTTC	CASSLEARWDGYTF
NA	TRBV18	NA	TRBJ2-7	TGTGCCAGCTCACCAAATAGTCAGCTAACCTACGAGCAGTACTTC	CASSPNSQLTYEQYF
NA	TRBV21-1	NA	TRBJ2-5	TGTGCCAGCAGCAAACCGCCCGGGACAGGGGAAGAGACCCAGTACTTC	CASSKPPGTGEETQYF
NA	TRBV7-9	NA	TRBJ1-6	TGTGCCAGCACCAATGACAGCGCCGGAGTTAATTCACCCCTCCACTTT	CASTNDSAGVNSPLHF
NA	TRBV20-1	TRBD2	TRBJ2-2	TGCAGTGCTAGAGCTAGCGGGGGGGTCGGGGAGCTGTTTTTT	CSARASGGVGELFF
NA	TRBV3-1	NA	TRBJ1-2	TGTGCCAGCAGCCAAGTCCCTAGTACGGGCTACACCTTC	CASSQVPSTGYTF
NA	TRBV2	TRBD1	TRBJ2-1	TGTGCCAGCAGTGACCCAGGGGGCTTCTCCTACAATGAGCAGTTCTTC	CASSDPGGFSYNEQFF
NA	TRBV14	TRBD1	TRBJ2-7	TGTGCCAGCAGCCGCTGGGGACAGGGGGTTATTTACGAGCAGTACTTC	CASSRWGQGVIYEQYF
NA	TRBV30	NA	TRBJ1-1	TGTGCCTGGGGGGACGGTGACACTGAAGCTTTCTTT	CAWGDGDTEAFF
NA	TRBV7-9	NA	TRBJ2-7	TGTGCCAGCAGCTCTAACAGGGCCGAGCAGTACTTC	CASSSNRAEQYF
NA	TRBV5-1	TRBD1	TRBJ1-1	TGCGCCAGCAGCTTACCGAAAACAGGGGGCACTGAAGCTTTCTTT	CASSLPKTGGTEAFF
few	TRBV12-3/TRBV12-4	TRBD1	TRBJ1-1	TGTGCCAGCAGTTCGGGACAGTGGAACACTGAAGCTTTCTTT	CASSSGQWNTEAFF
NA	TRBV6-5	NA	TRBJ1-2	TGTGCCAGCAGCCCCAGGGTGGGATATGGCTACACCTTC	CASSPRVGYGYTF
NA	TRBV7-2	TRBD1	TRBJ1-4	TGTGCCAGCAGCTTGGTTGCAGGGGGAAAAACAACTAATGAAAAACTGTTTTTT	CASSLVAGGKTTNEKLFF
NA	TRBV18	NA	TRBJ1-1	TGTGCCAGCTCCACCAGCATTTTTCCTAGGGTGAACACTGAAGCTTTCTTT	CASSTSIFPRVNTEAFF
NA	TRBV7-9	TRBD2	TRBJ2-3	TGTGCCAGCAGCCTTAGCGGGGGGGCAATTTTTGGCACAGATACGCAGTATTTT	CASSLSGGAIFGTDTQYF
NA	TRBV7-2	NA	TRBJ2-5	TGTGCCAGCAGCTTACACCGATCGGCCTTCCAAGAGACCCAGTACTTC	CASSLHRSAFQETQYF
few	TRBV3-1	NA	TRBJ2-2	TGTGCCAGCAGCCAAGACAGAATCGGGGAGCTGTTTTTT	CASSQDRIGELFF
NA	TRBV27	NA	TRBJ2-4	TGTGCCAGCAGCCCTTCTAAGGGAAACATTCAGTACTTC	CASSPSKGNIQYF
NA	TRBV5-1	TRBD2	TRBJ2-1	TGCGCCAGCAGCTTACCGGGACTAGCCTACAATGAGCAGTTCTTC	CASSLPGLAYNEQFF
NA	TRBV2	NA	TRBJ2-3	TGTGCCAGCAACCCTTCAGATACGCAGTATTTT	CASNPSDTQYF
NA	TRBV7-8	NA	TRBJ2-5	TGTGCCTCCGGAGGGACAGACGAGACCCAGTACTTC	CASGGTDETQYF
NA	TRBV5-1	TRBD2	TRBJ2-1	TGCGCCAGCAGACCGACCGGGACTAGCGGATACAATGAGCAGTTCTTC	CASRPTGTSGYNEQFF
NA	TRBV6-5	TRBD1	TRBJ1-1	TGTGCCAGCAGTTGGGGACAGTACACTGAAGCTTTCTTT	CASSWGQYTEAFF
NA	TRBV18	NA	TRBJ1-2	TGTGCCAGCTCACCAGAAGGGGATAGGGGCTACACCTTC	CASSPEGDRGYTF
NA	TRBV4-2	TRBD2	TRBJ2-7	TGTGCCAGCAGCCGTGTTAGCGGGGGGGCCTCGTCCAACGAGCAGTACTTC	CASSRVSGGASSNEQYF